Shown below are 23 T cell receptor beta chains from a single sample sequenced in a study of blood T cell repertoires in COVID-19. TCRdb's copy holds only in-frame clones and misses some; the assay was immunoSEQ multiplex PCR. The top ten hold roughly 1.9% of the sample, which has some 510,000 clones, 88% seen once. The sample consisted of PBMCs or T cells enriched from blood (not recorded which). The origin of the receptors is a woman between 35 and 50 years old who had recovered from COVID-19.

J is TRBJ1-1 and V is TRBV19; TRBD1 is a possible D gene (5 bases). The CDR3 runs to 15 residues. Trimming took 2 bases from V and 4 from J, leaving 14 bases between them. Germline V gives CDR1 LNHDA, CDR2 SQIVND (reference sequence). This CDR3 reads CASSIRDGGTTEAFF. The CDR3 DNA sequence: TGTGCCAGTAGTATACGGGACGGGGGGACCACTGAAGCTTTCTTT.

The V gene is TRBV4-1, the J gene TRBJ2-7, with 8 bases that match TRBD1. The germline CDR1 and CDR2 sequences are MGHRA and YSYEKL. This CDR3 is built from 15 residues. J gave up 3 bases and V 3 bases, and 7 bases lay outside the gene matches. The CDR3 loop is CASSQERDRFYEQYF. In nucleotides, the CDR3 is TGCGCCAGCAGCCAGGAGAGGGACAGGTTCTACGAGCAGTACTTC.

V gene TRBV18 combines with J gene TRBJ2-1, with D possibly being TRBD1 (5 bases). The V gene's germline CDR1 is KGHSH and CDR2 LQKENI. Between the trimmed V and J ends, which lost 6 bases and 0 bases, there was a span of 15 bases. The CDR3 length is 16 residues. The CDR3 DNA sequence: TGTGCCAGCTCTCCTATGACAGAGAGCTCCTACAATGAGCAGTTCTTC. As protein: CASSPMTESSYNEQFF.

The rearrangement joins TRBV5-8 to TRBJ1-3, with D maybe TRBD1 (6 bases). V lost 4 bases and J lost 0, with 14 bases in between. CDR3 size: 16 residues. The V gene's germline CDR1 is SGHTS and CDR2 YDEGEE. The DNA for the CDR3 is TGTGCCAGCAGCAGCGACAGGTTAAGCTCTGGAAACACCATATATTTT. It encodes CASSSDRLSSGNTIYF.

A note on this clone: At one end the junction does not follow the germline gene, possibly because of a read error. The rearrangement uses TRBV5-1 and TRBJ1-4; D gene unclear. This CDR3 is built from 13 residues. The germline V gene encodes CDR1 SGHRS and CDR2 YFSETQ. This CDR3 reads CASSLRFAEARIF. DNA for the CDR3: TGCGCCAGCAGCTTGCGGTTCGCGGAGGCGAGGATTTTT.

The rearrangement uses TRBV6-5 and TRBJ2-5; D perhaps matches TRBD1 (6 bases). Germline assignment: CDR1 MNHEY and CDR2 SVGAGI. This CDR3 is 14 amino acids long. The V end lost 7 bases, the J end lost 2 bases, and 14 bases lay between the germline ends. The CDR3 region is CASNGGPLQETQYF. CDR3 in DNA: TGTGCCAGCAATGGGGGCCCGTTACAAGAGACCCAGTACTTC.

CDR3 loop: CASSLGRTGETQYF. The CDR3 nucleotides read TGCGCCAGCAGCTTGGGCAGGACAGGAGAGACCCAGTACTTC. This rearrangement joins TRBV5-1 to TRBJ2-5, with 7 bases matching TRBD1. This CDR3 region has 14 residues. J gave up 4 bases and V 0 bases, and 3 bases lay outside the gene matches. CDR1 is SGHRS and CDR2 is YFSETQ in the germline V gene.

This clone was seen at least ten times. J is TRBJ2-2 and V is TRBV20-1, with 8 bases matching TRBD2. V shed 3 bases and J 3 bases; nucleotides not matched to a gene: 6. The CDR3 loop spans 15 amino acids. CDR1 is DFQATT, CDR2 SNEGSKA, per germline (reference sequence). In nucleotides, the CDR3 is TGCAGTGCTAGTAAAACAGCGGGAGACACCGGGGAGCTGTTTTTT. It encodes CSASKTAGDTGELFF.

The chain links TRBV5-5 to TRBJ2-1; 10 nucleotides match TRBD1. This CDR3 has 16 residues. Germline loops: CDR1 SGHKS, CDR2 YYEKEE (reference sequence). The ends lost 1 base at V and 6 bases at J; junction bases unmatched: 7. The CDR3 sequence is CASSLSDRGPRNEQFF. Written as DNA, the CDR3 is TGTGCCAGCAGCTTGTCAGACAGGGGGCCTCGCAATGAGCAGTTCTTC.

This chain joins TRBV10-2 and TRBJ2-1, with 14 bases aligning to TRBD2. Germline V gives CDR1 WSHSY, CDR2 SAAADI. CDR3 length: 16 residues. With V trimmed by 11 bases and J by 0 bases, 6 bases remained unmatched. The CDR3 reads CASIGTSGSSYNEQFF. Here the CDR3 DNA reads TGCGCCTCCATAGGGACTAGCGGGAGCTCCTACAATGAGCAGTTCTTC.

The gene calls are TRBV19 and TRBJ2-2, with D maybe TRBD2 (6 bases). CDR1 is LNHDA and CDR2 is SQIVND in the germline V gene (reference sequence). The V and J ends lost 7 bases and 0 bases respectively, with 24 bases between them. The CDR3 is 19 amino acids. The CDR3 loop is CASKGRAGRPPSNTGELFF. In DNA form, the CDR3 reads TGTGCCAGTAAGGGGCGGGCGGGACGACCTCCATCGAACACCGGGGAGCTGTTTTTT.

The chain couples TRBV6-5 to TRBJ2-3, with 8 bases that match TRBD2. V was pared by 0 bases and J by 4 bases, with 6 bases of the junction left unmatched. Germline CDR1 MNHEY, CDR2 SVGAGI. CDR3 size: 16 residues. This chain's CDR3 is CASSYSDGRGADTQYF. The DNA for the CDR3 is TGTGCCAGCAGTTACTCTGACGGGAGGGGGGCAGATACGCAGTATTTT.

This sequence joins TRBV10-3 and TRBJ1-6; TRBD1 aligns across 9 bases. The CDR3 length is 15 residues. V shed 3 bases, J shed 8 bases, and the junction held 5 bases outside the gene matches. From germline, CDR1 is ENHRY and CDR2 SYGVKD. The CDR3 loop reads CAISETGQGYSPLHF. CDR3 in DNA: TGTGCCATCAGTGAAACGGGACAGGGTTATTCACCCCTCCACTTT.

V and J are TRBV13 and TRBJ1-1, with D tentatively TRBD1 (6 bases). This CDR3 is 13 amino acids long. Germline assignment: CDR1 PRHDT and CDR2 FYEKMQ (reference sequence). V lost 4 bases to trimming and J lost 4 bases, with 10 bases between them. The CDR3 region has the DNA TGTGCCAGCAGCTACCTAGGGGGCACTGAAGCTTTCTTT. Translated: CASSYLGGTEAFF.

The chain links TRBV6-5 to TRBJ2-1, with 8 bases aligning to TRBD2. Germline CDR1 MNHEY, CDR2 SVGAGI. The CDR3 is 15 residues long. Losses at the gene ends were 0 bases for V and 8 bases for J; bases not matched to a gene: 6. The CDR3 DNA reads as TGTGCCAGCAGTTACTCGGGACTAGTCACCCATGAGCAGTTCTTC. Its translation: CASSYSGLVTHEQFF.

CDR3 bases: TGTGCCAGCAGTTACTCTCTGGGGGCTGACTATGGCTACACCTTC. Encoded protein: CASSYSLGADYGYTF. The chain links TRBV6-6 to TRBJ1-2; TRBD1 might be the D (6 bases). Looked up from germline, CDR1 is MNHNY and CDR2 is SVGAGI (reference sequence). Trimming pared 0 bases from V and 3 bases from J, leaving 11 bases between. This CDR3 region has 15 residues.

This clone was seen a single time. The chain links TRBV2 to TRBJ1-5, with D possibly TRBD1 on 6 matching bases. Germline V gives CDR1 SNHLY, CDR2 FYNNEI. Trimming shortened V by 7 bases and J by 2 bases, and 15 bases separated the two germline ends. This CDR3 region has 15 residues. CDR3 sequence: CASKGDLWGNQPQHF. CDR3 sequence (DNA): TGTGCCAGCAAGGGGGACCTATGGGGCAATCAGCCCCAGCATTTT. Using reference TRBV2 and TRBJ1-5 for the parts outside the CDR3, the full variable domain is EPEVTQTPSHQVTQMGQEVILRCVPISNHLYFYWYRQILGQKVEFLVSFYNNEISEKSEIFDDQFSVERPDGSNFTLKIRSTKLEDSAMYFCASKGDLWGNQPQHFGDGTRLSIL.

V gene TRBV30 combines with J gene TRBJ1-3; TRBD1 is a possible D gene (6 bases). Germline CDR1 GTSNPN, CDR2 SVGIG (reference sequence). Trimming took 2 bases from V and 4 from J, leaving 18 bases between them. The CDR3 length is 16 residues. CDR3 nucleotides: TGTGCCTGGAGTCTTGACCGGACAGCTCGAGGAAACACCATATATTTT. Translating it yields CAWSLDRTARGNTIYF.

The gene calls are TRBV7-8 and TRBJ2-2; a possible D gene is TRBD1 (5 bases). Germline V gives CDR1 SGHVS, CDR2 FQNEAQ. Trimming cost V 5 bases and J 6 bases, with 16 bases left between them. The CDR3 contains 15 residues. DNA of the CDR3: TGTGCCAGCAGCCCCTTAGGGAAGGGGCCCGGGGAGCTGTTTTTT. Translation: CASSPLGKGPGELFF.

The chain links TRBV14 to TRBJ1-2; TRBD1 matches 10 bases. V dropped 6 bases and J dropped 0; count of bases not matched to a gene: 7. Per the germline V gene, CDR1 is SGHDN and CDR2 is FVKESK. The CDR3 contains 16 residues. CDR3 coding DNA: TGTGCCAGCAGTCCTGGACAGGGGGGACCTAACTATGGCTACACCTTC. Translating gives CASSPGQGGPNYGYTF.

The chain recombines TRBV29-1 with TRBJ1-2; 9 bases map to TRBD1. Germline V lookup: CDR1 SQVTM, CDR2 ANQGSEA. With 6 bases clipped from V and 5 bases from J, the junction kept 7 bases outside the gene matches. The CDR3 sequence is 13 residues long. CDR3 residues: CSVSTGGAYGYTF. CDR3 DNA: TGCAGCGTCTCGACAGGGGGAGCTTATGGCTACACCTTC.

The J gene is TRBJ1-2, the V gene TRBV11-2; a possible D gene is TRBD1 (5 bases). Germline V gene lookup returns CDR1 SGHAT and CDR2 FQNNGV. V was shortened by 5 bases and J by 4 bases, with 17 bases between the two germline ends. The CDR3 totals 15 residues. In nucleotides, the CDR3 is TGTGCCAGCAGCCTTGAACCGACAGCCAGCTATGGCTACACCTTC. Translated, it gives CASSLEPTASYGYTF.

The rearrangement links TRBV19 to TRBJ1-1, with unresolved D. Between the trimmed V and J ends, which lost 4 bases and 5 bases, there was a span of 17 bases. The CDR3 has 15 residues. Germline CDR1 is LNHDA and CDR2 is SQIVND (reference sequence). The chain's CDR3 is CASSNWVSGPTEAFF. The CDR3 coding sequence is TGTGCCAGTAGTAATTGGGTTTCAGGTCCAACTGAAGCTTTCTTT.